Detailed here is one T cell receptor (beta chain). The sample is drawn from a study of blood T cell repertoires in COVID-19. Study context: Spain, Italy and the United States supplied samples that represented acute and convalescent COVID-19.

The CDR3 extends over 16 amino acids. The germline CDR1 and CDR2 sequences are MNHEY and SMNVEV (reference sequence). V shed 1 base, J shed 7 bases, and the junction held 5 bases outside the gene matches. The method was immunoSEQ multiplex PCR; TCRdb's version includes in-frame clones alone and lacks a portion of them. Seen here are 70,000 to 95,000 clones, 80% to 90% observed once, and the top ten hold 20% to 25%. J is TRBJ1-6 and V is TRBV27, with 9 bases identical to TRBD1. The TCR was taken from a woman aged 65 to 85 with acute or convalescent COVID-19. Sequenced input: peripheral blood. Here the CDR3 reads CASSLLTGGLNSPLHF. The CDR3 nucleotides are TGTGCCAGCAGTTTATTAACAGGGGGCTTAAATTCACCCCTCCACTTT.